These 5 T cell receptor beta chains were sequenced from one sample in a study of CD8 T cells in ankylosing spondylitis. TCRdb independently ran MiXCR on the 5' RACE reads; one entry per CDR3 protein. The sample shows 200,000 to 250,000 distinct CDR3 sequences, about 10% of them seen only once. The sequenced material came from blood, either unsorted or a sorted T cell fraction (not recorded which). The receptors come from a male donor with ankylosing spondylitis or in good health (not recorded which).

Of note for this clonotype: A much larger clone is a single base away; this may be a read error. The CDR3 here is CASSLSRGSTGEPFF. CDR3 sequence (DNA): TGTGCCAGCAGTTTGTCCAGGGGAAGCACCGGGGAGCCGTTTTTT. This sequence joins TRBV12-3 or TRBV12-4 and TRBJ2-2, with D tentatively TRBD1 (6 bases). The CDR3 totals 15 residues.

This clonotype was observed many times. The chain employs TRBV6-2 or TRBV6-3 and TRBJ1-1, with unresolved D. This CDR3 is 10 amino acids long. The V gene lost 10 bases and the J gene lost 6 bases, with 9 bases spanning the gap. Per germline, CDR1 MNHEY and CDR2 SVGEGT. In DNA, the CDR3 is TGTGCCACCGAAGGAGCTGAAGCTTTCTTT. It translates to CATEGAEAFF.

The table lists this clonotype with many counts. The CDR3 DNA reads as TGTGCCAGCAGTAAACCCGGGACAGCCACCGGGGAGCTGTTTTTT. Amino acid sequence: CASSKPGTATGELFF. V gene TRBV6-1 combines with J gene TRBJ2-2; 7 nucleotides line up with TRBD1. CDR1 is MNHNS and CDR2 is SASEGT in the germline V gene. The trim removed 5 bases at V and 4 bases at J, leaving 7 bases unmatched. The CDR3 covers 15 residues.

This clonotype came up a few times. The junction does not match germline at one end; this may be a read error. This chain joins TRBV7-2 and TRBJ1-2; D not resolved. CDR3 length: 14 residues. Germline CDR1 is SGHTA and CDR2 is FQGNSA. In DNA, the CDR3 is TGTGCCAGCAGGCTCCACAAGGGTAACTATGGCGACACCTTC. It specifies CASRLHKGNYGDTF.

This clonotype was recorded at least ten times. The chain couples TRBV5-1 to TRBJ1-1; D gene uncertain. V gave up 2 bases and J gave up 3 bases, with 2 bases separating them. This CDR3 has 11 residues. CDR1 SGHRS and CDR2 YFSETQ come from the germline V gene. CDR3 coding DNA: TGCGCCAGCAGCTTAGACACTGAAGCTTTCTTT. Translating gives CASSLDTEAFF.